This T cell receptor beta chain was captured in a study of blood T cells in healthy people across ages. Study results and caveats: Diversity estimates drawn from one million T cells were deemed underestimates.

PBMCs were isolated at a quantity of at least 6.5 million per sample. The V and J ends lost 3 bases and 1 base respectively, with 12 bases between them. The CDR3 consists of 15 residues. Through a sample-barcoded 5' primer and a J-beta primer mix, a second PCR was run for roughly 6 to 11 cycles. MiXCR, run by TCRdb on the 5' RACE reads, gives a single entry per CDR3 protein. The profile covers about 780,000 distinct CDR3 sequences, with approximately 65% appearing a single time and around a quarter taken by the ten largest. A word on this clonotype: Its antigen is currently unknown.

This receptor was taken from a young man in good health. The chain joins TRBV12-3 or TRBV12-4 to TRBJ1-1; D is possibly TRBD1 (5 bases). The sample taken for sequencing was blood. The CDR3 region is CASSFERQWNTEAFF. The DNA of the CDR3 is TGTGCCAGCAGTTTCGAGAGACAGTGGAACACTGAAGCTTTCTTT.